A selection of T cell receptor beta chains follows, all from one sample in a study of regulatory T cells in long-lasting Graves disease. TCRdb re-called the multiplex PCR reads through MiXCR, storing one row per CDR3 protein. Among roughly 500,000 distinct CDR3 sequences listed, roughly 14% were seen once. A further study also used this sample, focusing on T cells in Graves' hyperthyroidism and ophthalmopathy.

The specimen comprised peripheral blood mononuclear cells (PBMCs), sampled at new diagnosis, from a patient treated with antithyroid drugs. The receptors derive from a man aged 25-45 years with Graves disease. CDR3s include the opening cysteine and the closing phenylalanine or tryptophan. A D gene is named only where the DNA matches it firmly. Only some rows state a clone size, as once, few, many or a class for expanded clones.

J: TRBJ2-5
D: TRBD2
size: many
V: TRBV20-1
CDR3: CSAGVAGEEETQYF
DNA: TGCAGTGCTGGAGTAGCGGGAGAAGAAGAGACCCAGTACTTC

J: TRBJ2-6
D: .
size: many
V: TRBV29-1
CDR3: CSVGGGRTGANVLTF
DNA: TGCAGCGTGGGGGGCGGGCGAACTGGGGCCAACGTCCTGACTTTC

J: TRBJ2-7
D: .
size: .
V: TRBV6-1
CDR3: CASRSGPYEQYF
DNA: TGTGCCAGCAGGAGTGGCCCCTACGAGCAGTACTTC

J: TRBJ2-7
D: .
size: few
V: TRBV6-1
CDR3: CASSEFGQISYEQYF
DNA: TGTGCCAGCAGTGAATTCGGACAGATTTCCTACGAGCAGTACTTC

J: TRBJ2-7
D: .
size: many
V: TRBV6-2/TRBV6-3
CDR3: CASRTRFRVYEQYF
DNA: TGTGCCAGCAGAACTCGTTTTAGGGTCTACGAGCAGTACTTC

J: TRBJ2-1
D: TRBD1
size: many
V: TRBV29-1
CDR3: CSVEDGTGPYNEQFF
DNA: TGCAGCGTTGAAGATGGGACAGGCCCCTACAATGAGCAGTTCTTC

J: TRBJ1-5
D: .
size: many
V: TRBV6-1
CDR3: CASSEAEGGRHSNQPQHF
DNA: TGTGCCAGCAGTGAAGCAGAGGGGGGCAGACATAGCAATCAGCCCCAGCATTTT

J: TRBJ2-4
D: .
size: many
V: TRBV20-1
CDR3: CSANPAERKNIQYF
DNA: TGCAGTGCTAATCCAGCGGAAAGAAAAAACATTCAGTACTTC

J: TRBJ1-4
D: TRBD1
size: many
V: TRBV29-1
CDR3: CSVRQGAMEKLFF
DNA: TGCAGCGTTCGACAGGGGGCAATGGAAAAACTGTTTTTT

J: TRBJ1-2
D: .
size: many
V: TRBV7-9
CDR3: CASSPQDFYGYTF
DNA: TGTGCCAGCAGCCCCCAGGACTTTTATGGCTACACCTTC

J: TRBJ2-7
D: TRBD2
size: .
V: TRBV12-3/TRBV12-4
CDR3: CASSLWGGMDEQYF
DNA: TGTGCCAGCAGTTTATGGGGGGGGATGGACGAGCAGTACTTC

J: TRBJ2-1
D: TRBD1
size: few
V: TRBV9
CDR3: CASSSRTGINEQFF
DNA: TGTGCCAGCAGCTCCAGGACAGGGATAAATGAGCAGTTCTTC

J: TRBJ2-3
D: .
size: few
V: TRBV5-4
CDR3: CASSLGGMGVTDTQYF
DNA: TGTGCCAGCAGCTTAGGCGGGATGGGGGTCACAGATACGCAGTATTTT

J: TRBJ1-3
D: .
size: few
V: TRBV3-1
CDR3: CASTPLGFSGNTIYF
DNA: TGTGCCAGCACCCCCCTTGGGTTCTCTGGAAACACCATATATTTT

J: TRBJ2-1
D: .
size: many
V: TRBV7-2
CDR3: CASSLGLPDPEFF
DNA: TGTGCCAGCAGCTTGGGGCTTCCGGACCCAGAGTTCTTC

J: TRBJ2-1
D: .
size: many
V: TRBV29-1
CDR3: CSVDLRQGLGNEQFF
DNA: TGCAGCGTTGATTTACGACAGGGACTGGGGAATGAGCAGTTCTTC

J: TRBJ2-1
D: TRBD2
size: many
V: TRBV29-1
CDR3: CSVETSGAPNEQFF
DNA: TGCAGCGTGGAGACTAGCGGGGCTCCGAATGAGCAGTTCTTC

J: TRBJ2-3
D: .
size: many
V: TRBV10-3
CDR3: CAISKRLSTDTQYF
DNA: TGTGCCATCAGTAAGCGTTTAAGCACAGATACGCAGTATTTT

J: TRBJ2-7
D: .
size: few
V: TRBV27
CDR3: CASSLNDGSPPSYEQYF
DNA: TGTGCCAGCAGTTTAAATGACGGCTCGCCCCCCTCCTACGAGCAGTACTTC

J: TRBJ2-2
D: TRBD1
size: few
V: TRBV7-9
CDR3: CASRTGRQGYTGELFF
DNA: TGTGCCAGCCGCACCGGAAGACAGGGTTACACCGGGGAGCTGTTTTTT

J: TRBJ2-7
D: TRBD2
size: many
V: TRBV2
CDR3: CASLAEPSYEQYF
DNA: TGTGCCAGCCTAGCGGAACCCTCCTACGAGCAGTACTTC

J: TRBJ2-3
D: .
size: few
V: TRBV15
CDR3: CATRQGLEADTQYF
DNA: TGTGCCACCAGGCAGGGGTTAGAGGCAGATACGCAGTATTTT

J: TRBJ1-1
D: .
size: .
V: TRBV20-1
CDR3: CSASSWAGTEAFF
DNA: TGCAGTGCTTCTTCGTGGGCAGGGACTGAAGCTTTCTTT

J: TRBJ2-7
D: .
size: many
V: TRBV20-1
CDR3: CSARDGTSYEQYF
DNA: TGCAGTGCTAGAGATGGGACGAGCTACGAGCAGTACTTC

J: TRBJ2-7
D: TRBD1
size: .
V: TRBV12-5
CDR3: CASGLGGGAEQYF
DNA: TGTGCTAGTGGTTTGGGAGGGGGCGCCGAGCAGTACTTC

J: TRBJ2-2
D: .
size: many
V: TRBV27
CDR3: CASGRTPNTGELFF
DNA: TGTGCCAGCGGTCGGACACCGAACACCGGGGAGCTGTTTTTT

J: TRBJ2-5
D: TRBD1
size: few
V: TRBV19
CDR3: CASSPSRGQETQYF
DNA: TGTGCCAGTAGTCCCTCCAGGGGGCAAGAGACCCAGTACTTC

J: TRBJ2-7
D: TRBD1
size: few
V: TRBV5-1
CDR3: CASSKDRDYEQYF
DNA: TGCGCCAGCAGCAAAGACAGGGACTACGAGCAGTACTTC

J: TRBJ1-5
D: TRBD1
size: .
V: TRBV6-1
CDR3: CASSEGTGWDSNQPQHF
DNA: TGTGCCAGCAGTGAAGGGACAGGGTGGGATAGCAATCAGCCCCAGCATTTT

J: TRBJ2-2
D: TRBD1
size: many
V: TRBV12-3/TRBV12-4
CDR3: CASKPGQTNTGELFF
DNA: TGTGCCAGCAAACCGGGACAGACGAACACCGGGGAGCTGTTTTTT

J: TRBJ2-3
D: .
size: many
V: TRBV27
CDR3: CASSYSGQSSTDTQYF
DNA: TGTGCCAGCAGTTACAGTGGACAGTCTAGCACAGATACGCAGTATTTT

J: TRBJ2-7
D: .
size: .
V: TRBV5-6
CDR3: CASSLVNEQYF
DNA: TGTGCCAGCAGCTTGGTCAACGAGCAGTACTTC

J: TRBJ2-5
D: TRBD2
size: once
V: TRBV7-2
CDR3: CASSWTSGGAGVSGETQYF
DNA: TGTGCCAGCAGCTGGACTAGCGGGGGGGCCGGGGTCAGCGGAGAGACCCAGTACTTC

J: TRBJ2-2
D: TRBD2
size: few
V: TRBV20-1
CDR3: CSARPPLAGAVTGELFF
DNA: TGCAGTGCTAGACCCCCCCTAGCGGGAGCCGTTACCGGGGAGCTGTTTTTT

J: TRBJ1-2
D: .
size: many
V: TRBV11-1
CDR3: CASSRGGLHGYTF
DNA: TGTGCCAGCAGCCGGGGGGGGTTGCATGGCTACACCTTC

J: TRBJ2-7
D: .
size: few
V: TRBV27
CDR3: CASTVTGTFPYEQYF
DNA: TGTGCCAGCACCGTAACCGGGACGTTTCCCTACGAGCAGTACTTC

J: TRBJ2-7
D: TRBD2
size: many
V: TRBV20-1
CDR3: CSASSGGPYEQYF
DNA: TGCAGTGCTAGCAGCGGGGGCCCCTACGAGCAGTACTTC

J: TRBJ1-2
D: TRBD1
size: many
V: TRBV10-3
CDR3: CAIRQGSSLGYTF
DNA: TGTGCCATCCGACAGGGGAGTTCTCTCGGCTACACCTTC

J: TRBJ2-7
D: .
size: few
V: TRBV29-1
CDR3: CSVGLGLPGEQYF
DNA: TGCAGCGTTGGGTTGGGGCTTCCAGGCGAGCAGTACTTC

J: TRBJ2-5
D: TRBD2
size: .
V: TRBV5-1
CDR3: CASSSPTSGSWETQYF
DNA: TGCGCCAGCAGCTCTCCTACTAGCGGGAGTTGGGAGACCCAGTACTTC

J: TRBJ2-2
D: .
size: .
V: TRBV12-3/TRBV12-4
CDR3: CASSFEGAGELFF
DNA: TGTGCCAGCAGTTTCGAGGGGGCCGGGGAGCTGTTTTTT

J: TRBJ2-7
D: .
size: many
V: TRBV12-3/TRBV12-4
CDR3: CASTITGRSYEQYF
DNA: TGTGCCAGTACAATAACGGGACGAAGCTACGAGCAGTACTTC

J: TRBJ2-3
D: .
size: many
V: TRBV29-1
CDR3: CSVSREWSTDTQYF
DNA: TGCAGCGTTTCGAGGGAGTGGAGCACAGATACGCAGTATTTT

J: TRBJ2-1
D: TRBD2
size: few
V: TRBV10-3
CDR3: CAISSFREEGNEQFF
DNA: TGTGCCATCAGTTCCTTCCGGGAGGAAGGCAATGAGCAGTTCTTC

J: TRBJ1-1
D: .
size: many
V: TRBV14
CDR3: CASSQDWGLIEAFF
DNA: TGTGCCAGCAGCCAAGATTGGGGACTCATCGAAGCTTTCTTT

J: TRBJ2-1
D: .
size: many
V: TRBV6-2/TRBV6-3
CDR3: CASSTRNEQFF
DNA: TGTGCCAGCAGTACTAGAAATGAGCAGTTCTTC

J: TRBJ2-5
D: TRBD1
size: many
V: TRBV9
CDR3: CASSVGQGMETQYF
DNA: TGTGCCAGCAGCGTGGGACAGGGGATGGAGACCCAGTACTTC

J: TRBJ1-2
D: TRBD1
size: .
V: TRBV5-1
CDR3: CASSLLTGTDGYTF
DNA: TGCGCCAGCAGCTTACTGACAGGGACGGATGGCTACACCTTC

J: TRBJ2-1
D: .
size: many
V: TRBV6-2/TRBV6-3
CDR3: CASCEDQYNEQFF
DNA: TGTGCCAGCTGTGAGGACCAGTACAATGAGCAGTTCTTC